One and the same sample provided the 20 T cell receptor beta chains below, sequenced in a study of human T cells and chemical hapten exposure. TCRdb used MiXCR to reprocess the RACE reads, holding one entry per CDR3 protein. The table records about 120,000 distinct CDR3 sequences, roughly 14% of them present only once. Documented time point: pre-sensitization, week 0. As to treatment: therapeutic diphenylcyclopropenone sensitization with weekly scalp DPC. This specimen was whole blood, taken in connection with sensitization to the hapten diphenylcyclopropenone (DPC). These receptors originate from a woman between 18 and 29 years old with alopecia areata. Some clones in this sample may be carry-over from other donors' samples.

J is TRBJ1-1 and V is TRBV20-1; D may be TRBD1 (5 bases). V was clipped by 6 bases and J by 6 bases, with 14 bases between them. Germline V gene data show CDR1 as DFQATT and CDR2 as SNEGSKA (reference sequence). The CDR3 consists of 12 residues. The CDR3 spells CSATGGMAEAFF. The CDR3 DNA follows: TGCAGTGCCACCGGGGGAATGGCTGAAGCTTTCTTT.

The chain recombines TRBV30 with TRBJ2-7, with TRBD1 identical over 8 bases. Germline CDR1 and CDR2: GTSNPN and SVGIG (reference sequence). Germline trimming cut 3 bases from V and 0 bases from J; bases unmatched to any gene: 4. The CDR3 contains 14 residues. CDR3 nucleotides: TGTGCCTGGAGCTGGACAGGGAGCTCCTACGAGCAGTACTTC. This encodes CAWSWTGSSYEQYF. The variable domain in full, completed from reference TRBV30 and TRBJ2-7, reads SQTIHQWPATLVQPVGSPLSLECTVEGTSNPNLYWYRQAAGRGLQLLFYSVGIGQISSEVPQNLSASRPQDRQFILSSKKLLLSDSGFYLCAWSWTGSSYEQYFGPGTRLTVT.

The table lists this clonotype with a few counts. The chain employs TRBV10-2 and TRBJ1-1; D is possibly TRBD1 (6 bases). Germline lookup yields CDR1 WSHSY and CDR2 SAAADI. The germline V and J ends were trimmed by 1 base and 1 base, with 10 bases remaining between them. CDR3 length: 15 residues. CDR3 sequence reads: CASSEYGGPNTEAFF. For the CDR3, the DNA is TGCGCCAGCAGTGAGTATGGGGGCCCGAACACTGAAGCTTTCTTT.

Ten or more counts support this clonotype. J is TRBJ2-1 and V is TRBV25-1; D is possibly TRBD1 or TRBD2 (5 bases each). Trimming took off 7 bases at V and 6 bases at J, with 19 bases between the two ends. Germline loops: CDR1 MGHDK, CDR2 SYGVNS. This CDR3 has 15 residues. CDR3 coding DNA: TGTGCCAGCAACCCCTCACGGGACCGCAGCAATGAGCAGTTCTTC. It specifies CASNPSRDRSNEQFF.

This clonotype has ten or more counts. The chain recombines TRBV2 with TRBJ1-1, with D possibly TRBD1 on 5 matching bases. The CDR3 runs 16 residues. The germline V gene encodes CDR1 SNHLY and CDR2 FYNNEI. Trimming cost V 6 bases and J 4 bases, with 21 bases left between them. The CDR3 region has the DNA TGTGCCAGCAGACAGGCTGGGTTCGTAGGCTTCACTGAAGCTTTCTTT. The encoded protein is CASRQAGFVGFTEAFF.

This clonotype appeared a few times. This chain joins TRBV19 and TRBJ2-7; D possibly matches TRBD1 or TRBD2 (5 bases each). V was clipped by 1 base and J by 2 bases, with 12 bases between them. Germline V lookup: CDR1 LNHDA, CDR2 SQIVND (reference sequence). The CDR3 runs 15 residues. The CDR3 DNA reads as TGTGCCAGTAGTATAGGAGGGCCAGGGACCTACGAGCAGTACTTC. This codes for CASSIGGPGTYEQYF.

This clonotype appeared a few times. The V call is TRBV21-1, the J call TRBJ2-1; the table's D call of TRBD1 was not tested on the DNA. TRBV21-1 constitutes a pseudogene. CDR3 length: 12 amino acids. The CDR3 loop reads CAKERGGKEQFF. CDR3 bases: TGTGCCAAGGAACGGGGGGGCAAGGAGCAGTTCTTC.

This clonotype was seen only a few times. The chain couples TRBV5-6 to TRBJ2-1; 12 positions match TRBD2. V gave up 4 bases and J gave up 0 bases; unmatched junction bases: 5. CDR3 length: 17 residues. Germline CDR1 reads SGHDT; CDR2 reads YYEEEE. CDR3 nucleotide sequence: TGTGCCAGCAGCCTAGGACTAGCGGGACACTCCTACAATGAGCAGTTCTTC. Translated, it gives CASSLGLAGHSYNEQFF.

The table lists this clonotype with a few counts. The V call is TRBV11-2, the J call TRBJ1-5, with D uncertain. The germline V gene has CDR1 SGHAT and CDR2 FQNNGV. With 2 bases removed from V and 7 bases from J, the gap between germline ends came to 9 bases. The CDR3 has 13 residues. The CDR3 spells CASSLSGSQPQHF. The CDR3 nucleotides read TGTGCCAGCAGCTTATCCGGGAGCCAGCCCCAGCATTTT.

This clonotype has a count of ten or more. The V and J genes are TRBV7-2 and TRBJ2-2; 9 bases align to TRBD1. With V trimmed by 4 bases and J by 6 bases, 9 bases remained unmatched. The CDR3 totals 16 residues. CDR1 and CDR2 from the germline V gene are SGHTA and FQGNSA. CDR3 residues: CASSYHGTGRAGELFF. The CDR3 coding sequence is TGTGCCAGCAGCTACCACGGGACAGGGAGGGCCGGGGAGCTGTTTTTT.

The CDR3 DNA reads as TGTGCCAGCAGCGCGGGGCTAGCGGGGAACTTACAAGAGACCCAGTACTTC. Translation gives CASSAGLAGNLQETQYF. V usage is TRBV7-9 and J usage is TRBJ2-5, with TRBD2 identical over 9 bases. CDR1 and CDR2 from the germline V gene are SEHNR and FQNEAQ (reference sequence). Trimming cost V 5 bases and J 2 bases; bases outside gene matches: 12. The CDR3 length is 17 residues.

This clonotype was detected a few times. The chain links TRBV29-1 to TRBJ1-4, with a weak D call TRBD1 (6 bases). Germline V gene lookup returns CDR1 SQVTM and CDR2 ANQGSEA. V was pared by 7 bases and J by 8 bases, with 23 bases between. This CDR3 contains 15 residues. This CDR3 is CSGQLGTSKGEKLFF. The DNA for the CDR3 is TGCAGCGGTCAACTAGGGACAAGCAAAGGGGAAAAACTGTTTTTT. The whole variable domain, filled in from reference TRBV29-1 and TRBJ1-4, reads SAVISQKPSRDICQRGTSLTIQCQVDSQVTMMFWYRQQPGQSLTLIATANQGSEATYESGFVIDKFPISRPNLTFSTLTVSNMSPEDSSIYLCSGQLGTSKGEKLFFGSGTQLSVL.

This sequence joins TRBV3-1 and TRBJ1-3; D gene unclear. CDR3 length: 13 residues. Trimming pared 2 bases from V and 3 bases from J, leaving 5 bases between. Germline V CDR1 and CDR2: LGHDT, YNNKEL (reference sequence). CDR3 loop: CASSQSSGNTIYF. The CDR3 DNA follows: TGTGCCAGCAGCCAATCGAGTGGAAACACCATATATTTT.

This clonotype has a count of ten or more. The V call is TRBV28, the J call TRBJ2-7, with D possibly matching TRBD1 (6 bases). V lost 2 bases, J lost 3 bases, and 14 bases lay in between. The germline gives CDR1 MDHEN, CDR2 SYDVKM. The CDR3 extends over 15 amino acids. CDR3 sequence: CASSLGGPGDYEQYF. The CDR3 nucleotides are TGTGCCAGCAGTTTAGGGGGCCCAGGTGACTACGAGCAGTACTTC. Based on the CDR3 plus reference TRBV28 and TRBJ2-7, the full variable domain is DVKVTQSSRYLVKRTGEKVFLECVQDMDHENMFWYRQDPGLGLRLIYFSYDVKMKEKGDIPEGYSVSREKKERFSLILESASTNQTSMYLCASSLGGPGDYEQYFGPGTRLTVT.

This clonotype was found a few times. This chain connects TRBV12-3 or TRBV12-4 to TRBJ1-1; D call uncertain. Between the trimmed V and J ends, which lost 3 bases and 3 bases, there was a span of 11 bases. This CDR3 spans 14 amino acids. CDR3 DNA sequence: TGTGCCAGCAGTTTCAGCCACCAGGACACTGAAGCTTTCTTT. Encoded protein: CASSFSHQDTEAFF.

This clonotype was found many times. The chain combines TRBV12-3 or TRBV12-4 with TRBJ2-3; D is uncertain. Trimming took 6 bases from V and 3 from J, leaving 10 bases between them. The CDR3 runs 13 residues. The CDR3 DNA is TGTGCCAGCAGGGATAGCAGTACAGATACGCAGTATTTT. Translating it yields CASRDSSTDTQYF.

CDR3 nucleotides: TGCAGCTCCCAGACAGGAATTAATGAGCAGTTCTTC. It specifies CSSQTGINEQFF. V gene TRBV29-1 combines with J gene TRBJ2-1; tentatively, D is TRBD1 (6 bases). Trimming shortened V by 8 bases and J by 7 bases, and 15 bases separated the two germline ends. The CDR3 sequence is 12 residues long. Germline CDR1 and CDR2: SQVTM and ANQGSEA.

The V gene is TRBV10-1, the J gene TRBJ1-6; D unclear. Trimming took off 3 bases at V and 7 bases at J, with 7 bases between the two ends. The CDR3 covers 13 residues. From germline, CDR1 is WNHNN and CDR2 SYGVQD (reference sequence). CDR3 DNA: TGCGCCAGCAGTGACGGGCAGAATTCACCCCTCCACTTT. Translation: CASSDGQNSPLHF.

The chain combines TRBV20-1 with TRBJ2-7; 8 bases are a match to TRBD2. J gave up 7 bases and V 0 bases, and 14 bases lay outside the gene matches. In germline, CDR1 is DFQATT, CDR2 SNEGSKA (reference sequence). The CDR3 covers 16 residues. CDR3 sequence: CSARDRERGSRWEQYF. CDR3 DNA sequence: TGCAGTGCTAGAGATCGTGAGCGGGGGTCTCGGTGGGAGCAGTACTTC.

The sample holds many counts of this clonotype. The chain uses TRBV10-1 and TRBJ2-5, with D perhaps assigned TRBD1 or TRBD2 (5 bases each). Germline loops: CDR1 WNHNN, CDR2 SYGVQD (reference sequence). This CDR3 comprises 13 residues. V was shortened by 4 bases and J by 5 bases, with 11 bases between the two germline ends. CDR3 DNA: TGCGCCAGCAGTGGAGGGGCCGGGGAGACCCAGTACTTC. It yields the protein CASSGGAGETQYF.